The next 7 T cell receptor beta chains were all read from a single sample in a study of T and B cells in COVID-19 patients. Each TRB amplification used roughly 230-550 ng of genomic DNA from blood. TRB rearrangements were amplified by multiplex PCR with BIOMED2 TRB-A/B primers. TCRdb recomputed calls from the multiplex PCR reads with MiXCR, one row per CDR3 protein. The table has roughly 13,000 distinct CDR3 sequences, 28% seen once; the top ten hold under 7.5%. Sequencing input: blood. These receptors originate from a human donor who had recovered from COVID-19.

This chain uses TRBV6-4 with TRBJ2-7, with 8 bases fitting TRBD2. The CDR3 loop spans 19 amino acids. Germline lookup yields CDR1 MRHNA and CDR2 SNTAGT. V gave up 6 bases and J gave up 2 bases; unmatched junction bases: 21. This chain's CDR3 is CASSPRLASLHFPTYEQYF. As DNA, the CDR3 is TGTGCCAGCAGCCCTAGACTAGCGAGCCTACACTTTCCCACCTACGAGCAGTACTTC.

This clonotype came up a few times. The chain combines TRBV6-1 with TRBJ1-4; 7 bases are shared with TRBD1. Germline CDR1 MNHNS, CDR2 SASEGT. The V segment lost 7 bases and the J segment 1 base; nucleotides outside the gene matches: 12. The CDR3 totals 17 residues. CDR3 in amino acids: CASNLWGRGETNEKLFF. CDR3 in DNA: TGTGCCAGCAATCTCTGGGGCAGGGGGGAAACTAATGAAAAACTGTTTTTT.

Within the sample, this clonotype is medium-sized. This rearrangement joins TRBV6-5 to TRBJ2-3; a possible D gene is TRBD2 (6 bases). From germline, CDR1 is MNHEY and CDR2 SVGAGI. The CDR3 covers 16 residues. The V gene lost 0 bases and the J gene lost 6 bases, with 16 bases spanning the gap. CDR3 sequence: CASSYSWLARIDTQYF. As DNA, the CDR3 is TGTGCCAGCAGTTACTCGTGGCTAGCGCGCATCGATACGCAGTATTTT.

Notes on this clonotype: This is likely a read error, given that the CDR3 carries no conserved phenylalanine or tryptophan at its end. The chain recombines TRBV6-5 with TRBJ1-5; D perhaps matches TRBD1 (6 bases). V was cut by 6 bases and J by 3 bases, with 12 bases left in between. This CDR3 has 14 residues. The germline V gene has CDR1 MNHEY and CDR2 SVGAGI. CDR3 loop: CASSTGTFNQPQHY. CDR3 nucleotide sequence: TGTGCCAGCAGCACTGGGACATTCAATCAGCCCCAGCATTAT.

This clonotype ranks as medium-sized. The chain is built from TRBV6-5 and TRBJ2-7, with a weak D call TRBD1 (6 bases). This CDR3 is built from 15 residues. Germline CDR1 reads MNHEY; CDR2 reads SVGAGI. V lost 6 bases and J 0 bases, leaving 15 bases between the germline ends. CDR3 sequence reads: CASSRTGMSSYEQYF. The CDR3 bases are TGTGCCAGCAGCCGAACAGGGATGAGCTCCTACGAGCAGTACTTC.

This clonotype came up a few times. V gene TRBV18 combines with J gene TRBJ1-1; D uncertain. This CDR3 has 16 residues. V was shortened by 2 bases and J by 4 bases, with 17 bases between the two germline ends. Germline V CDR1 and CDR2: KGHSH, LQKENI. The CDR3 protein is CASSPSIGGGSTEAFF. The CDR3 region has the DNA TGTGCCAGCTCACCATCTATAGGAGGAGGAAGCACTGAAGCTTTCTTT.

Ten or more counts support this clonotype. The chain employs TRBV5-4 and TRBJ2-4; no definite D call. CDR1 is SGHNT and CDR2 is YYREEE in the germline V gene (reference sequence). The germline V and J ends were trimmed by 5 bases and 8 bases, with 11 bases remaining between them. The CDR3 spans 12 residues. The CDR3, as DNA: TGTGCCAGCAGATTCGGTTCGGACATTCAGTACTTC. It encodes CASRFGSDIQYF.